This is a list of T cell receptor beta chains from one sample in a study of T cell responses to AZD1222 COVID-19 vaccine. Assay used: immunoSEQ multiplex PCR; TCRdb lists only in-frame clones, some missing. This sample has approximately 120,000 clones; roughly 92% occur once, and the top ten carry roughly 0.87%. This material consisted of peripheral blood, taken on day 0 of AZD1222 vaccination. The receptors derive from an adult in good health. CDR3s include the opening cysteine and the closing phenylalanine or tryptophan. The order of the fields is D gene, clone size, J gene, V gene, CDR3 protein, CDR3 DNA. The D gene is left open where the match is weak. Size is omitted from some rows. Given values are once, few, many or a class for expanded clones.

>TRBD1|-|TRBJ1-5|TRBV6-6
CASSLTGDLNQPQHF
TGTGCCAGCAGTCTCACAGGGGACCTAAATCAGCCCCAGCATTTT
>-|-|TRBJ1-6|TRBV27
CASSLSIDRPLHF
TGTGCCAGCAGTTTATCAATTGACAGGCCACTCCACTTT
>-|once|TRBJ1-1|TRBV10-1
CASSESGVSQAFF
TGCGCCAGCAGTGAGTCGGGGGTAAGCCAAGCTTTCTTT
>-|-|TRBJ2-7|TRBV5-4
CASSFLGEQYF
TGTGCCAGCAGCTTCTTAGGGGAGCAGTACTTC
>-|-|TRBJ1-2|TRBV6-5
CASSTEGPYYGYTF
TGTGCCAGCTCCACCGAGGGGCCTTACTATGGCTACACCTTC
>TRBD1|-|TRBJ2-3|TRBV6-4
CASSDIGQGTDTQYF
TGTGCCAGCAGTGACATAGGACAGGGTACAGATACGCAGTATTTT
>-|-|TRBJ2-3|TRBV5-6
CASSLPPGSTDTQYF
TGTGCCAGCAGCCTCCCACCGGGAAGCACAGATACGCAGTATTTT
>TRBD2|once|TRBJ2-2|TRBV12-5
CASGFGLAVTGELFF
TGTGCTAGTGGTTTTGGGCTAGCGGTTACCGGGGAGCTGTTTTTT
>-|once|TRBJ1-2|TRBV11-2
CASSEDSGALYGYTF
TGTGCCAGCAGCGAAGACTCAGGCGCCCTCTATGGCTACACCTTC
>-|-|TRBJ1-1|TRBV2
CASSLSVGPGYTEAFF
TGTGCCAGCAGTTTAAGCGTGGGGCCCGGGTACACTGAAGCTTTCTTT
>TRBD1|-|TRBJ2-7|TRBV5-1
CASSLGGQGGYEQYF
TGCGCCAGCAGCTTGGGCGGACAGGGGGGATACGAGCAGTACTTC
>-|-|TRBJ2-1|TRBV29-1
CSVEIPGLLTYNEQFF
TGCAGCGTTGAGATTCCTGGACTCCTAACCTACAATGAGCAGTTCTTC
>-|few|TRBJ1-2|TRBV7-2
CASSPQGSSGRYGYTF
TGTGCCAGCAGCCCGCAGGGGTCGTCAGGGAGATATGGCTACACCTTC
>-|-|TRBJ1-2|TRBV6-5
CASNPGANYGYTF
TGTGCCAGCAATCCTGGAGCTAACTATGGCTACACCTTC
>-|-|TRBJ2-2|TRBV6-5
CASSWNRANGELFF
TGTGCCAGCAGTTGGAACAGGGCGAACGGGGAGCTGTTTTTT
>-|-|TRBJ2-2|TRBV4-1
CASSQLFTGELFF
TGCGCCAGCAGCCAATTATTTACCGGGGAGCTGTTTTTT
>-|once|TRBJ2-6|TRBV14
CASSQLGGAGANVLTF
TGTGCCAGCAGCCAACTCGGAGGAGCTGGGGCCAACGTCCTGACTTTC
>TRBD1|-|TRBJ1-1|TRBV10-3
CAIRPSGQGLENTEAFF
TGTGCCATCAGGCCCTCGGGACAGGGATTGGAGAACACTGAAGCTTTCTTT
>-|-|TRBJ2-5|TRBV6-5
CASSYSEAGITQYF
TGTGCCAGCAGTTACTCGGAGGCAGGGATCACCCAGTACTTC
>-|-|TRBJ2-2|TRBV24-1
CATSESRESGELFF
TGTGCCACCAGTGAGTCCAGGGAATCCGGGGAGCTGTTTTTT